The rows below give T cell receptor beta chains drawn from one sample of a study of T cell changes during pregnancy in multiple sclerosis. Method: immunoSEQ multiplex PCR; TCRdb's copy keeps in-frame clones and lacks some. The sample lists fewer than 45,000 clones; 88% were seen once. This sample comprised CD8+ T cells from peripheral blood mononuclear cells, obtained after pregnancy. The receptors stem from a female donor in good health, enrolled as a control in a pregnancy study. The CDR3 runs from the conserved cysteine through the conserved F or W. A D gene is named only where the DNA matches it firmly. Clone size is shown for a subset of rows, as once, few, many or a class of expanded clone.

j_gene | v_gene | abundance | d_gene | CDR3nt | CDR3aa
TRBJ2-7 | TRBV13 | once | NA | TGTGCCAGCAGCTCCCAAGGCCGGGACTTCTCCTACGAGCAGTACTTC | CASSSQGRDFSYEQYF
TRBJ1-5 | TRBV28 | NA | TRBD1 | TGTGCCAGCAGCTATACAGGGGGCAATCAGCCCCAGCATTTT | CASSYTGGNQPQHF
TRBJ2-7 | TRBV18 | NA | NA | TGTGCCAGCTCAGGCCAGGCGAACGAGCAGTACTTC | CASSGQANEQYF
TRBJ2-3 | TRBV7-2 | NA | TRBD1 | TGTGCCAGCCTGGGACAGGGGACAGATACGCAGTATTTT | CASLGQGTDTQYF
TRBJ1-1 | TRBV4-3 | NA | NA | TGCGCCAGCAGCCAAGATTCTGCGCCGAACACTGAAGCTTTCTTT | CASSQDSAPNTEAFF
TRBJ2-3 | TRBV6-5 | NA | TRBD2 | TGTGCCAGCAGTTACTCAGCGGGGACGACAGATACGCAGTATTTT | CASSYSAGTTDTQYF
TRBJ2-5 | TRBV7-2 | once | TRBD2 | TGTGCCAGCAGAGCGGGGGGCAGGGGGTGGCGGGAGACCCAGTACTTC | CASRAGGRGWRETQYF
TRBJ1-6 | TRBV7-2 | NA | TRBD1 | TGTGCCAGCAGCTTAAGGGGGCGAGATTCACCCCTCCACTTT | CASSLRGRDSPLHF
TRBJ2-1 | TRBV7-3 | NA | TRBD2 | TGTGCCAGCAGCCCCCCGGGGGTTAGCGGGGGTAAGCAGTTCTTC | CASSPPGVSGGKQFF
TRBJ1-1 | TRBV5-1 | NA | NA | TGCGCCAGCAGCCTCAGGGGCGGGGGGATGAACACTGAAGCTTTCTTT | CASSLRGGGMNTEAFF
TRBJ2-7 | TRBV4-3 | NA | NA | TGCGCCAGCAGCTGGACAGCCAGCCACGAGCAGTACTTC | CASSWTASHEQYF